The clone carrying this T cell receptor beta chain was counted a few times. Its antigen is undetermined. The data are from a study of cytomegalovirus exposure and HLA in healthy donors. General study results and limits: Later findings reportedly placed an Asian-associated ancestry cluster below the approximately 670-donor mean for N-insertions.

60 Vbeta and 13 Jbeta primers were used in PCR. Clones were sequenced by immunoSEQ multiplex PCR, and TCRdb holds only the in-frame ones, with some missing. Of 200,000 to 250,000 clones listed, 70% to 85% are singletons. Germline CDR1 is MDHEN and CDR2 is SYDVKM. J was trimmed by 0 bases and V by 5 bases; bases with no gene match: 13. This CDR3 has 18 residues. This clonotype was sampled from an older woman in good health and CMV-seropositive. Sequencing was performed on PBMCs. The gene calls are TRBV28 and TRBJ2-1; TRBD2 agrees at 7 bases. The CDR3 region has the DNA TGTGCCAGCAGTGAAAACACTCTAGCGGCTTTCTCCTACAATGAGCAGTTCTTC. This sequence encodes CASSENTLAAFSYNEQFF.